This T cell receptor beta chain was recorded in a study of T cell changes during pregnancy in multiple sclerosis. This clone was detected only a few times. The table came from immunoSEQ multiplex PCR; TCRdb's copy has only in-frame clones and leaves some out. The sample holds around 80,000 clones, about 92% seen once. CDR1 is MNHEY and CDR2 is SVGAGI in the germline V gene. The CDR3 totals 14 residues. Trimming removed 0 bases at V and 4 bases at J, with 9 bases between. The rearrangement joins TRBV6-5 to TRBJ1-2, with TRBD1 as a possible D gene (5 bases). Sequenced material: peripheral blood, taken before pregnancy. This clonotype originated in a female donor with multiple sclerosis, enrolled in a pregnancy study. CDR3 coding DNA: TGTGCCAGCAGTTACTCGACAGACCTCTATGGCTACACCTTC. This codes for CASSYSTDLYGYTF.